This TCR beta chain is drawn from a study of shared clonotypes between healthy human individuals. Points from the study as a whole: Relative to clonotypes present in all four donors, those not shared had lower generation probabilities.

With regard to this clone: Its antigen is as yet unknown.

Sequencing was performed with immunoSEQ multiplex PCR; in TCRdb, only in-frame clones are kept and a portion is missing. The repertoire holds 2 million to 2.5 million clones, with just under 95% as singletons. Germline CDR1 is DFQATT and CDR2 is SNEGSKA (reference sequence). CDR3 length: 10 residues. Trimming removed 7 bases at V and 0 bases at J, with 3 bases between. The sequence was obtained from a man between 18 and 29 years old in good health. Some clones in this sample may be carry-over from other donors' samples. This sequence joins TRBV20-1 and TRBJ2-5, with D hard to call. Sequencing was done on a sample of naive CD4+ T cells from PBMCs. This sample's subset: CD45RA+ positively selected. The CDR3 DNA reads TGCAGTGGGGACCAAGAGACCCAGTACTTC. Translating it yields CSGDQETQYF.